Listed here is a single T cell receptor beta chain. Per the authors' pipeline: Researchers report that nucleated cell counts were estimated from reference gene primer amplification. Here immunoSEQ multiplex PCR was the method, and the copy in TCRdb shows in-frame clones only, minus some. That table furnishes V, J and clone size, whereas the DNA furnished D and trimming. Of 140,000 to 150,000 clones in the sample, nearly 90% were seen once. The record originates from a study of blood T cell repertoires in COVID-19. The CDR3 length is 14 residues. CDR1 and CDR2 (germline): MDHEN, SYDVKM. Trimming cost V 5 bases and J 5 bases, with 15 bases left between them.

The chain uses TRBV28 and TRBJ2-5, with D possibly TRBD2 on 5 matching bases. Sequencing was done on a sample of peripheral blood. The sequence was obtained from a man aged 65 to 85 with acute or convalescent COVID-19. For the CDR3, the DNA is TGTGCCAGCAGTCTTACGACTAAGCGTGAGACCCAGTACTTC. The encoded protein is CASSLTTKRETQYF.